Each of the 18 T cell receptor beta chains below was sequenced from the same sample in a study of vaccination effects on CD4 cells after COVID-19. What these receptors recognize is not known. Antigen-specific CD4+ T cells expanded by the ViraFEST assay with viral peptide pools were then sequenced. When around nine days of culture had elapsed, CD4+ T cells were isolated. The cohort was immunized with two doses of either the BNT162b2 or mRNA-1273 vaccine. The protocol was immunoSEQ multiplex PCR, while the TCRdb copy is restricted to in-frame clones and leaves out a portion. The sample includes 15,000 to 20,000 clones, about 80% seen only once; the top ten take approximately 17%. The sequencing used CD4+ T cells from PBMCs cultured with HCoV-NL63 spike peptides, collected after COVID-19 vaccination. The source is a human donor who received a COVID-19 vaccine.

The chain couples TRBV28 to TRBJ2-7; 9 bases agree with TRBD2. This CDR3 is built from 15 residues. The V and J ends lost 6 bases and 8 bases, in that order; junction bases with no gene match: 14. CDR1 is MDHEN and CDR2 is SYDVKM in the germline V gene. The CDR3 DNA sequence: TGTGCCAGCAGGGGGCCTGGGGCTAGCGGGAATCAGCAGTACTTC. Translated: CASRGPGASGNQQYF. The variable domain in full, completed from reference TRBV28 and TRBJ2-7, reads DVKVTQSSRYLVKRTGEKVFLECVQDMDHENMFWYRQDPGLGLRLIYFSYDVKMKEKGDIPEGYSVSREKKERFSLILESASTNQTSMYLCASRGPGASGNQQYFGPGTRLTVT.

V usage is TRBV7-9 and J usage is TRBJ1-2; perhaps TRBD1 as D (5 bases). CDR3 size: 15 residues. Germline V gives CDR1 SEHNR, CDR2 FQNEAQ (reference sequence). V gave up 5 bases and J gave up 7 bases, with 20 bases separating them. The CDR3, as DNA: TGTGCCAGCAGCCAACTAGTCACAGGCGCTTTTGGCTACACCTTC. This sequence encodes CASSQLVTGAFGYTF.

This chain uses TRBV4-2 with TRBJ2-3; D gene uncertain. Germline values: CDR1 LGHNA, CDR2 YNFKEQ. V was shortened by 6 bases and J by 0 bases, with 16 bases between the two germline ends. The CDR3 length is 16 residues. In DNA, the CDR3 is TGTGCCAGCAGACGAGGAGACGTCGCTAGCACAGATACGCAGTATTTT. This gives the protein CASRRGDVASTDTQYF.

This clone was detected only a few times. This chain connects TRBV2 to TRBJ1-5; D is perhaps TRBD1 (6 bases). Trimming took off 7 bases at V and 3 bases at J, with 16 bases between the two ends. This CDR3 contains 15 residues. The germline gives CDR1 SNHLY, CDR2 FYNNEI. The CDR3 sequence is CASKLGTGSNQPQHF. CDR3 DNA: TGTGCCAGCAAGTTGGGAACAGGGTCCAATCAGCCCCAGCATTTT.

The chain is built from TRBV30 and TRBJ2-7; D not resolved. The germline V gene has CDR1 GTSNPN and CDR2 SVGIG (reference sequence). Trimming left V 0 bases short and J 2 bases short, with 17 bases between. CDR3 length: 16 amino acids. CDR3 region: CAWSVEPAVRTYEQYF. DNA of the CDR3: TGTGCCTGGAGTGTAGAACCGGCGGTCAGGACCTACGAGCAGTACTTC.

This chain connects TRBV6-2 or TRBV6-3 to TRBJ2-7; D not certain. Looked up from germline, CDR1 is MNHEY and CDR2 is SVGEGT. The CDR3 loop spans 11 amino acids. Trimming removed 5 bases at V and 3 bases at J, with 5 bases between. CDR3 loop: CASSQLYEQYF. The CDR3 DNA is TGTGCCAGCAGTCAACTCTACGAGCAGTACTTC.

This clone was counted between two and nine times. This chain uses TRBV5-1 with TRBJ1-1, with 10 bases aligning to TRBD1. Germline CDR1 and CDR2: SGHRS and YFSETQ. Losses at the gene ends were 4 bases for V and 5 bases for J; bases not matched to a gene: 5. The CDR3 length is 14 residues. In DNA form, the CDR3 reads TGCGCCAGCAGCCGGACAGGGGGTAGGACTGAAGCTTTCTTT. The encoded protein is CASSRTGGRTEAFF. Drawing the rest from reference TRBV5-1 and TRBJ1-1, the complete variable domain is KAGVTQTPRYLIKTRGQQVTLSCSPISGHRSVSWYQQTPGQGLQFLFEYFSETQRNKGNFPGRFSGRQFSNSRSEMNVSTLELGDSALYLCASSRTGGRTEAFFGQGTRLTVV.

This clone is a singleton in its sample. The chain links TRBV5-1 to TRBJ1-1; D call uncertain. Germline V gene data show CDR1 as SGHRS and CDR2 as YFSETQ. The CDR3 extends over 14 amino acids. V lost 0 bases to trimming and J lost 1 base, with 7 bases between them. The CDR3 sequence: CASSLAAANTEAFF. The CDR3 coding sequence is TGCGCCAGCAGCTTGGCCGCGGCGAACACTGAAGCTTTCTTT.

The chain employs TRBV2 and TRBJ2-7; D uncertain. The CDR3 contains 14 residues. V lost 1 base to trimming and J lost 3 bases, with 10 bases between them. Germline V gene lookup returns CDR1 SNHLY and CDR2 FYNNEI. CDR3 sequence (DNA): TGTGCCAGCAGTGAAGTCTTAACGGGCTACGAGCAGTACTTC. Its protein is CASSEVLTGYEQYF.

This chain connects TRBV6-6 to TRBJ1-1; possible D gene TRBD1, 6 bases. The CDR3 has 13 residues. The germline V and J ends were trimmed by 4 bases and 4 bases, with 10 bases remaining between them. Germline values: CDR1 MNHNY, CDR2 SVGAGI (reference sequence). The CDR3 DNA is TGTGCCAGCAGTTTCGACAGGTTCACTGAAGCTTTCTTT. It is translated as CASSFDRFTEAFF.

The rearrangement uses TRBV30 and TRBJ1-2; no firm D call. This CDR3 has 12 residues. CDR1 is GTSNPN and CDR2 is SVGIG in the germline V gene (reference sequence). The V end was cut by 0 bases, the J end by 4 bases, with 6 bases between. DNA for the CDR3: TGTGCCTGGAGTGTAAAAGGCTATGGCTACACCTTC. Its protein product is CAWSVKGYGYTF.

The gene calls are TRBV4-2 and TRBJ1-2; 7 nucleotides line up with TRBD1. The CDR3 has 16 amino acids. CDR1 LGHNA and CDR2 YNFKEQ come from the germline V gene. Trimming cost V 1 base and J 7 bases; bases outside gene matches: 12. CDR3 sequence: CASSQALYQDRAGYTF. In DNA, the CDR3 is TGTGCCAGCAGCCAAGCCCTATATCAAGACAGGGCTGGCTACACCTTC.

The chain has TRBV9 and TRBJ2-6; a weak D match, TRBD1 (6 bases). Trimming removed 4 bases from V and 0 bases from J, with 11 bases in between. This CDR3 has 16 residues. Germline CDR1 SGDLS, CDR2 YYNGEE. The CDR3 DNA reads TGTGCCAGCAGCTCTGACAGGAGCTCTGGGGCCAACGTCCTGACTTTC. As protein: CASSSDRSSGANVLTF.

The genes are TRBV23-1 and TRBJ1-1; TRBD1 agrees at 10 bases. TRBV23-1 is marked as an open reading frame, function uncertain. The CDR3 consists of 16 residues. Trimming cost V 0 bases and J 5 bases; bases outside gene matches: 6. The CDR3 DNA follows: TGCGCCAGCAGTCAATCACCGGGGACAGGGGTGACTGAAGCTTTCTTT. Its translation: CASSQSPGTGVTEAFF.

The chain is built from TRBV9 and TRBJ1-3; D gene uncertain. Trimming took 3 bases from V and 8 from J, leaving 9 bases between them. Germline assignment: CDR1 SGDLS and CDR2 YYNGEE. The CDR3 has 12 amino acids. DNA for the CDR3: TGTGCCAGCAGCGCCTCCCGGGACACCATATATTTT. This encodes CASSASRDTIYF.

The CDR3 bases are TGCGCCAGCAGCGAGAACTCAGGGGGTAATGAAAAACTGTTTTTT. Translating gives CASSENSGGNEKLFF. The genes are TRBV5-1 and TRBJ1-4; 7 positions agree with TRBD1. V lost 4 bases, J lost 4 bases, and 7 bases stayed unmatched. The germline V gene encodes CDR1 SGHRS and CDR2 YFSETQ. The CDR3 length is 15 residues.

Only a few counts were recorded for this clone. The chain is built from TRBV5-6 and TRBJ1-5; TRBD1 matches 8 bases. Germline CDR1 is SGHDT and CDR2 is YYEEEE. The CDR3 runs 14 residues. The V segment lost 4 bases and the J segment 6 bases; nucleotides outside the gene matches: 6. CDR3 in amino acids: CASSKQGGGQPQHF. CDR3 coding DNA: TGTGCCAGCAGCAAACAGGGGGGGGGTCAGCCCCAGCATTTT.

The V call is TRBV29-1, the J call TRBJ1-1, with D unresolved. CDR3 size: 13 residues. From germline, CDR1 is SQVTM and CDR2 ANQGSEA. V was shortened by 2 bases and J by 1 base, with 8 bases between the two germline ends. The CDR3 reads CSVETAQNTEAFF. CDR3 in DNA: TGCAGCGTTGAAACGGCACAGAACACTGAAGCTTTCTTT.